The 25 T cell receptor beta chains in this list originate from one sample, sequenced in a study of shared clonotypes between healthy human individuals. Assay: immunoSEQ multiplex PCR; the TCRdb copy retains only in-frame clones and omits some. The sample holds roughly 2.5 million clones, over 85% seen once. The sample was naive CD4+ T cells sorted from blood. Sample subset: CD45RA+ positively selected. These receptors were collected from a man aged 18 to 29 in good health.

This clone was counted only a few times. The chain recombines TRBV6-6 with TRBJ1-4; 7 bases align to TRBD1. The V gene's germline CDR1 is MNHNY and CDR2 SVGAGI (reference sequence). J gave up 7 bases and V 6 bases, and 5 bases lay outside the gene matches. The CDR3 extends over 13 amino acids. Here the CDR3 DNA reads TGTGCCAGCAGATCGACAGGGTCTGAAAAACTGTTTTTT. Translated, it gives CASRSTGSEKLFF.

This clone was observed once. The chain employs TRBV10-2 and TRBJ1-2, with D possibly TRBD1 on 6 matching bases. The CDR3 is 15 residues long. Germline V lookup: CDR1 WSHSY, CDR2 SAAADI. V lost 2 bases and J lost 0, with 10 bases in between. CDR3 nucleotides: TGCGCCAGCAGTGAGCAGGGGAGGACTAACTATGGCTACACCTTC. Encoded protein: CASSEQGRTNYGYTF.

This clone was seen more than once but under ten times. This chain's CDR3 is CATSRDKQEAFF. In DNA form, the CDR3 reads TGTGCCACCAGCAGAGATAAGCAGGAAGCTTTCTTT. This chain uses TRBV15 with TRBJ1-1; D remains ambiguous. The CDR3 totals 12 residues. CDR1 LNHNV and CDR2 YYDKDF come from the germline V gene (reference sequence). Trimming removed 0 bases from V and 8 bases from J, with 7 bases in between.

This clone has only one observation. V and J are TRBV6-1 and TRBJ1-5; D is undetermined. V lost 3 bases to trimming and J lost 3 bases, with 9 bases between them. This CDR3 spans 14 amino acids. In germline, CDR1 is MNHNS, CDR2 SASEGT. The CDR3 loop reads CASSEFMPNQPQHF. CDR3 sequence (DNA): TGTGCCAGCAGTGAGTTCATGCCCAATCAGCCCCAGCATTTT.

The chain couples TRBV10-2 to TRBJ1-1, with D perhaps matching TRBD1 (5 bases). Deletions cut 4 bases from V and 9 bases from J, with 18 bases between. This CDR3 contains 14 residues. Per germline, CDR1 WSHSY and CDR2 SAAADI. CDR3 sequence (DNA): TGCGCCAGCAGTGGGGGACCCGGGGCGGGACAAGCTTTCTTT. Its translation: CASSGGPGAGQAFF.

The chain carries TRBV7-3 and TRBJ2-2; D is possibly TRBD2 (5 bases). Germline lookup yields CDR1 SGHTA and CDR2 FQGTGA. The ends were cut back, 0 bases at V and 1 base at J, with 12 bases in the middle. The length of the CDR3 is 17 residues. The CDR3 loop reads CASSLTEAAVNTGELFF. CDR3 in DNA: TGTGCCAGCAGCTTAACGGAGGCAGCAGTGAACACCGGGGAGCTGTTTTTT.

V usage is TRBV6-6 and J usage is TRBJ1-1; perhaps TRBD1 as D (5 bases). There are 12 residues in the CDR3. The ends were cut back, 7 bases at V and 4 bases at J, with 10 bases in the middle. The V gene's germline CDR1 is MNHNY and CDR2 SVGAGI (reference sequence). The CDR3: CASNGGGTEAFF. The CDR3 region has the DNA TGTGCCAGCAATGGGGGGGGCACTGAAGCTTTCTTT.

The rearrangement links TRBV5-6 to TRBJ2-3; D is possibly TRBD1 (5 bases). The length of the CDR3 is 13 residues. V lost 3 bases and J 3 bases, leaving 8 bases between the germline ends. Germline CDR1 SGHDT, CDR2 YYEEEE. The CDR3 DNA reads TGTGCCAGCAGCTATCAGGGAACAGATACGCAGTATTTT. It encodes CASSYQGTDTQYF.

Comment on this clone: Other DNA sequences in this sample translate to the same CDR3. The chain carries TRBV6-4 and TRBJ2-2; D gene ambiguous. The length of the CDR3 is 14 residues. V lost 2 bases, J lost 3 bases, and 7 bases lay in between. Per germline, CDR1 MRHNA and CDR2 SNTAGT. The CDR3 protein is CASSDRPYTGELFF. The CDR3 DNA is TGTGCCAGCAGTGACAGGCCGTACACCGGGGAGCTGTTTTTT.

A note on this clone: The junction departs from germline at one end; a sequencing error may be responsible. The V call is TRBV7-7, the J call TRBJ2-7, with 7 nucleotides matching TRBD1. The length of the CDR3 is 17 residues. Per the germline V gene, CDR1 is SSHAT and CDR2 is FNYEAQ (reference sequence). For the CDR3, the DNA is TGTGCTAGCAGCACCCACACCCGACAGGGAAGGTCCTACGAGCAGTACTTC. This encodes CASSTHTRQGRSYEQYF.

The CDR3 DNA sequence: TGCGCCAGCAGAAAGTCACTAGCCCAGAACCCAGATACGCAGTATTTT. It translates to CASRKSLAQNPDTQYF. This chain uses TRBV5-1 with TRBJ2-3; the D gene is possibly TRBD2 (6 bases). In germline, CDR1 is SGHRS, CDR2 YFSETQ. CDR3 length equals 16 residues. Trimming pared 5 bases from V and 4 bases from J, leaving 20 bases between.

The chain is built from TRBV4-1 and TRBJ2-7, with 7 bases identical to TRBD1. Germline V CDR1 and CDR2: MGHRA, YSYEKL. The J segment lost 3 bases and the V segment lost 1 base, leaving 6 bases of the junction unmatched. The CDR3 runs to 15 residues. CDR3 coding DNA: TGCGCCAGCAGCCAAGGTGACAGGGAAGTCTACGAGCAGTACTTC. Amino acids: CASSQGDREVYEQYF.

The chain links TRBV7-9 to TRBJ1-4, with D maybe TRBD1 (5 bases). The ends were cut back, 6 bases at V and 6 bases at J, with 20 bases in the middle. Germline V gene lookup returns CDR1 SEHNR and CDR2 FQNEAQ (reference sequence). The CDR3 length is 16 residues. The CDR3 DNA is TGTGCCAGCAGATTCCCGGGGGAGGGTGAAGATGAAAAACTGTTTTTT. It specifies CASRFPGEGEDEKLFF.

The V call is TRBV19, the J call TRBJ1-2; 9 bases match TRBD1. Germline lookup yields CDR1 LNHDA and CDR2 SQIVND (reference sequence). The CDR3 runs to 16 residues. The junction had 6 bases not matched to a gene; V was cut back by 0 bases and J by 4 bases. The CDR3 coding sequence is TGTGCCAGTAGTATAGATCCCGGGACAGGGAGCTATGGCTACACCTTC. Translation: CASSIDPGTGSYGYTF.

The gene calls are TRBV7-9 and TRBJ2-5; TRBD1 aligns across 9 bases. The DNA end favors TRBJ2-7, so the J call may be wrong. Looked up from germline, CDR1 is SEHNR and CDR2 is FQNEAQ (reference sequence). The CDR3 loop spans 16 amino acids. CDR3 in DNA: TGTGCCAGCAGCGACAGCCCGGGACAGGGCTCCTACGAGCAGTACTTC. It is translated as CASSDSPGQGSYEQYF.

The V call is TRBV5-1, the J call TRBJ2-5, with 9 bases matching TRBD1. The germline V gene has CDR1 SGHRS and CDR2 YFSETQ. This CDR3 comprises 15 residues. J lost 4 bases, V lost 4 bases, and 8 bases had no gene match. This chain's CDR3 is CASSPGQGWGETQYF. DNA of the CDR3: TGCGCCAGCAGCCCGGGACAGGGCTGGGGAGAGACCCAGTACTTC.

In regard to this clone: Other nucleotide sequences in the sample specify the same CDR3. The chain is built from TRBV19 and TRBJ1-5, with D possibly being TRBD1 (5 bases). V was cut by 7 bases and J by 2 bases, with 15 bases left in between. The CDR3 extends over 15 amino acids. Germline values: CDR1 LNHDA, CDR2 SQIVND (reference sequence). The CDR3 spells CASTAQGAGNQPQHF. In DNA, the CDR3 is TGTGCCAGTACTGCCCAGGGAGCCGGCAATCAGCCCCAGCATTTT.

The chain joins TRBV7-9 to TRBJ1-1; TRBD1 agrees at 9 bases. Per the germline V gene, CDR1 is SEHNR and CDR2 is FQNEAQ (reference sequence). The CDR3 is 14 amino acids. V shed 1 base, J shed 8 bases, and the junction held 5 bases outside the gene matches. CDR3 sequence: CASSLDRGRSEAFF. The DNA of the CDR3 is TGTGCCAGCAGCTTAGACAGGGGGCGGTCAGAAGCTTTCTTT.

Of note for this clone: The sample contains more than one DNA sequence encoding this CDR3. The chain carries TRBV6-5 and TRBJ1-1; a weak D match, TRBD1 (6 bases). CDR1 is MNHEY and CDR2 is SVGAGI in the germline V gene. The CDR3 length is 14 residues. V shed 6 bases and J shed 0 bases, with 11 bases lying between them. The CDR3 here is CASSGQSMNTEAFF. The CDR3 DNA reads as TGTGCCAGCAGCGGACAGAGCATGAACACTGAAGCTTTCTTT.

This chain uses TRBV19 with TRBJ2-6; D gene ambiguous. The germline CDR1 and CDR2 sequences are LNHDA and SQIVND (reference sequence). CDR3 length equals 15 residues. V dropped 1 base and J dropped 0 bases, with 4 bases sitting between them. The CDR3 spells CASSIVPSGANVLTF. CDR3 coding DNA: TGTGCCAGTAGTATAGTACCCTCTGGGGCCAACGTCCTGACTTTC.

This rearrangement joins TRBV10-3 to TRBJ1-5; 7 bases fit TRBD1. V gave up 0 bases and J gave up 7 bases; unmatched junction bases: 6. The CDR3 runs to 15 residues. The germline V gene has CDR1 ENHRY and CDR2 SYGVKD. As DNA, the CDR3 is TGTGCCATCAGTGAGTCGGGACAGAACCTACAGCCCCAGCATTTT. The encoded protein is CAISESGQNLQPQHF.

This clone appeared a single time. CDR3 in amino acids: CASSQRPGTSDHTGELFF. The CDR3 bases are TGCGCCAGCAGCCAAAGACCCGGGACTAGCGACCACACCGGGGAGCTGTTTTTT. The rearrangement links TRBV4-1 to TRBJ2-2; 10 nucleotides agree with TRBD2. CDR3 length equals 18 residues. In germline, CDR1 is MGHRA, CDR2 YSYEKL. Unmatched junction bases numbered 9, after V lost 2 bases and J lost 3 bases.

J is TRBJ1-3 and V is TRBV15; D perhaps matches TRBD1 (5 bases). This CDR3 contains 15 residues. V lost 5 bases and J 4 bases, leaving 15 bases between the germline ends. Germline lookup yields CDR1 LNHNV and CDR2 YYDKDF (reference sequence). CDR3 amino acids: CATSLGPLSGNTIYF. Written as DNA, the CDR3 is TGTGCCACCAGCCTGGGACCGCTCTCCGGAAACACCATATATTTT.

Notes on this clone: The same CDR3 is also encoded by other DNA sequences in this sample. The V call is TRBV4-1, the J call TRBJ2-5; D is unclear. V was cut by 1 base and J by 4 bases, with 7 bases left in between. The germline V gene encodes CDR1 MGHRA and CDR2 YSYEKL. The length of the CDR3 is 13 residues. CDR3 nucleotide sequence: TGCGCCAGCAGCCAAGTATCGACAGAGACCCAGTACTTC. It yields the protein CASSQVSTETQYF.

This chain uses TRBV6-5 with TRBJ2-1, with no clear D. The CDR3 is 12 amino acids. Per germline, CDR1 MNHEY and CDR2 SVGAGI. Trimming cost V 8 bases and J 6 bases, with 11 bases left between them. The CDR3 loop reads CASCLDPNEQFF. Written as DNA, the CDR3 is TGTGCCAGCTGTCTAGATCCCAATGAGCAGTTCTTC.